The 3 T cell receptor beta chains presented below share a single source sample, sequenced in a study of low-dose radiotherapy and immunotherapy resistance in tumors. TRAV- and TRBV-specific primers primed first-strand cDNA, covering alpha and beta chains. For amplifying TCRs, the PCR ran for 15 to 20 cycles with Phusion, which was used together with a constant-region primer and the adapter on the V primers. TCRdb reprocessed the reads with MiXCR, giving one entry per CDR3 protein. This table has around 7,100 distinct CDR3 sequences, 53% appearing once. The source is a human donor with advanced metastatic prostate, ovarian, gallbladder or colorectal cancer (not recorded which). This table probably holds off-target reads from a library built for another chain.

This clonotype has just one count. The V gene is TRBV5-1, the J gene TRBJ2-5, with a possible D match to TRBD1 (6 bases). V was pared by 0 bases and J by 5 bases, with 11 bases between. The CDR3 covers 14 residues. Germline CDR1 is SGHRS and CDR2 is YFSETQ. CDR3: CASSLAGAEETQYF. In DNA form, the CDR3 reads TGCGCCAGCAGCTTGGCAGGGGCGGAGGAGACCCAGTACTTC.

V and J are TRBV5-1 and TRBJ1-1; D is possibly TRBD1 (6 bases). Germline lookup yields CDR1 SGHRS and CDR2 YFSETQ. V was clipped by 2 bases and J by 1 base, with 12 bases between them. The CDR3 extends over 15 amino acids. The chain's CDR3 is CASSLQGQPNTEAFF. Here the CDR3 DNA reads TGCGCCAGCAGCTTACAGGGACAACCGAACACTGAAGCTTTCTTT.

This clonotype was counted between two and nine times. The chain combines TRBV6-2 or TRBV6-3 with TRBJ1-1; maybe TRBD1 (5 bases). Trimming pared 7 bases from V and 10 bases from J, leaving 16 bases between. CDR3 length equals 12 residues. Germline V gives CDR1 MNHEY, CDR2 SVGEGT. The CDR3: CASTGDSLAAFF. CDR3 nucleotide sequence: TGTGCCAGCACGGGGGACTCCTTGGCAGCTTTCTTT.